A single sample is the source of the 20 T cell receptor beta chains below, sequenced in a study of PD-1 blockade in classical Hodgkin lymphoma. Autologous stem cell transplantation was followed by relapse in every patient, and brentuximab vedotin exposure varied. Isolation of CD8+ T cells from thawed PBMCs used magnetic negative selection. The assay was immunoSEQ multiplex PCR, and TCRdb's table has in-frame clones only and misses some. In the table there are 12,000 or so clones, almost 85% of which are singletons. Sequenced material: CD8+ T cells from blood, taken at baseline. These receptors all stem from a human donor with classical Hodgkin lymphoma.

The chain joins TRBV11-2 to TRBJ2-5; 7 nucleotides match TRBD2. Germline V gene lookup returns CDR1 SGHAT and CDR2 FQNNGV. The length of the CDR3 is 13 residues. J was trimmed by 11 bases and V by 5 bases; bases with no gene match: 11. Here the CDR3 reads CASSTQSGKKQYF. DNA of the CDR3: TGTGCCAGCAGCACACAAAGCGGGAAGAAGCAGTACTTC.

The chain is built from TRBV27 and TRBJ2-7; TRBD2 might be the D (6 bases). The V end was cut by 1 base, the J end by 3 bases, with 13 bases between. Germline values: CDR1 MNHEY, CDR2 SMNVEV (reference sequence). The CDR3 is 15 residues long. For the CDR3, the DNA is TGTGCCAGCAGTTTATATGGCGGGAAGGGCTACGAGCAGTACTTC. Protein: CASSLYGGKGYEQYF.

The chain employs TRBV5-6 and TRBJ2-2, with 9 nucleotides matching TRBD1. Trimming removed 4 bases from V and 3 bases from J; junction bases left unmatched: 1. This CDR3 has 14 amino acids. Germline loops: CDR1 SGHDT, CDR2 YYEEEE. The CDR3 loop reads CASSGQGYTGELFF. The CDR3 DNA is TGTGCCAGCAGCGGACAGGGGTACACCGGGGAGCTGTTTTTT.

The J gene is TRBJ2-7, the V gene TRBV10-3; perhaps TRBD2 as D (6 bases). Germline assignment: CDR1 ENHRY and CDR2 SYGVKD. Trimming took off 2 bases at V and 4 bases at J, with 15 bases between the two ends. The CDR3 is 15 residues long. Written as DNA, the CDR3 is TGTGCCATCAGTGAGCCGGACGGGGGACTTTACGAGCAGTACTTC. Protein: CAISEPDGGLYEQYF.

The CDR3 nucleotides are TGTGCCATCAGTGAGGACCTAACAGGGGCCGCAGATACGCAGTATTTT. It translates to CAISEDLTGAADTQYF. The chain has TRBV10-3 and TRBJ2-3, with 7 bases matching TRBD1. Germline trimming cut 2 bases from V and 4 bases from J; bases unmatched to any gene: 9. The CDR3 is made up of 16 amino acids. The germline V gene has CDR1 ENHRY and CDR2 SYGVKD.

This clone is a singleton in its sample. The CDR3: CASSTDLAAYNEQFF. CDR3 sequence (DNA): TGTGCCAGCAGCACGGATTTAGCGGCCTACAATGAGCAGTTCTTC. V is TRBV7-7 and J is TRBJ2-1, with D possibly TRBD2 on 6 matching bases. Germline lookup yields CDR1 SSHAT and CDR2 FNYEAQ (reference sequence). The V end lost 5 bases, the J end lost 2 bases, and 13 bases lay between the germline ends. The CDR3 has 15 amino acids.

The chain joins TRBV5-8 to TRBJ2-3; D tentatively fits TRBD1 or TRBD2 (5 bases each). CDR3 size: 14 residues. V gave up 4 bases and J gave up 2 bases, with 11 bases separating them. The germline V gene encodes CDR1 SGHTS and CDR2 YDEGEE. The CDR3 bases are TGTGCCAGCAGCAACCGGGACCTCACAGATACGCAGTATTTT. Translated: CASSNRDLTDTQYF.

The chain links TRBV30 to TRBJ1-5, with TRBD1 matching over 9 bases. V dropped 3 bases and J dropped 8; count of bases not matched to a gene: 8. Germline lookup yields CDR1 GTSNPN and CDR2 SVGIG (reference sequence). The CDR3 contains 14 residues. CDR3 in DNA: TGTGCCTGGAGCGCGGGACAGGGAGGGGAGCCCCAGCATTTT. Translated, it gives CAWSAGQGGEPQHF.

This chain links TRBV9 with TRBJ1-1; D gene uncertain. V was pared by 0 bases and J by 0 bases, with 9 bases between. Per germline, CDR1 SGDLS and CDR2 YYNGEE. This CDR3 spans 15 amino acids. CDR3 nucleotides: TGTGCCAGCAGCGTAGGAGCGGAATTGAACACTGAAGCTTTCTTT. As protein: CASSVGAELNTEAFF. The entire variable domain, with the rest obtained from reference TRBV9 and TRBJ1-1, is as follows: DSGVTQTPKHLITATGQRVTLRCSPRSGDLSVYWYQQSLDQGLQFLIQYYNGEERAKGNILERFSAQQFPDLHSELNLSSLELGDSALYFCASSVGAELNTEAFFGQGTRLTVV.

The gene calls are TRBV27 and TRBJ2-7; TRBD2 aligns across 8 bases. Germline-derived CDR1 and CDR2 are MNHEY and SMNVEV (reference sequence). V lost 4 bases to trimming and J lost 4 bases; unmatched junction nucleotides: 6. The CDR3 covers 14 residues. CDR3 in DNA: TGTGCCAGCAGTTCGGGGGGGGTCCTATACGAGCAGTACTTC. This sequence encodes CASSSGGVLYEQYF.

This chain connects TRBV27 to TRBJ2-2, with D possibly matching TRBD1 (6 bases). Trimming stripped 8 bases from V and 8 bases from J, with 12 bases between. The germline V gene encodes CDR1 MNHEY and CDR2 SMNVEV (reference sequence). The CDR3 runs to 12 residues. The CDR3 loop is CASETDRGELFF. In DNA, the CDR3 is TGTGCCAGCGAGACCGACAGGGGGGAGCTGTTTTTT.

The chain recombines TRBV19 with TRBJ2-2, with 11 bases that match TRBD2. Per the germline V gene, CDR1 is LNHDA and CDR2 is SQIVND (reference sequence). This CDR3 is 14 amino acids long. The trim removed 6 bases at V and 7 bases at J, leaving 4 bases unmatched. The CDR3 sequence is CASSHTSGSGELFF. CDR3 in DNA: TGTGCCAGTAGCCATACTAGCGGGAGCGGGGAGCTGTTTTTT. The full variable domain, its missing parts supplied by reference TRBV19 and TRBJ2-2, is DGGITQSPKYLFRKEGQNVTLSCEQNLNHDAMYWYRQDPGQGLRLIYYSQIVNDFQKGDIAEGYSVSREKKESFPLTVTSAQKNPTAFYLCASSHTSGSGELFFGEGSRLTVL.

The V call is TRBV2, the J call TRBJ1-5; the D gene is possibly TRBD1 (6 bases). Germline lookup yields CDR1 SNHLY and CDR2 FYNNEI. Trimming took 3 bases from V and 6 from J, leaving 12 bases between them. The CDR3 covers 14 residues. CDR3 sequence: CASSDSGAGQPQHF. In DNA, the CDR3 is TGTGCCAGCAGTGACTCGGGGGCCGGTCAGCCCCAGCATTTT.

The CDR3 sequence is CASSLAGGNTEAFF. The CDR3 DNA reads TGCGCCAGCAGCTTGGCCGGCGGAAACACTGAAGCTTTCTTT. The gene calls are TRBV5-1 and TRBJ1-1; D gene unclear. The V gene lost 0 bases and the J gene lost 2 bases, with 8 bases spanning the gap. This CDR3 is built from 14 residues. CDR1 is SGHRS and CDR2 is YFSETQ in the germline V gene.

A few counts support this clone. The chain carries TRBV7-9 and TRBJ1-5; D unresolved. CDR3 size: 16 residues. Germline lookup yields CDR1 SEHNR and CDR2 FQNEAQ (reference sequence). V lost 1 base to trimming and J lost 0 bases, with 10 bases between them. The CDR3 sequence is CASSLVLADSNQPQHF. DNA for the CDR3: TGTGCCAGCAGCTTAGTGCTTGCGGATAGCAATCAGCCCCAGCATTTT. Complete variable domain (other parts from reference TRBV7-9 and TRBJ1-5): DTGVSQNPRHKITKRGQNVTFRCDPISEHNRLYWYRQTLGQGPEFLTYFQNEAQLEKSRLLSDRFSAERPKGSFSTLEIQRTEQGDSAMYLCASSLVLADSNQPQHFGDGTRLSIL.

V and J are TRBV5-1 and TRBJ2-7, with a tentative D call TRBD2 (6 bases). Germline CDR1 and CDR2: SGHRS and YFSETQ. This CDR3 is built from 15 residues. V lost 2 bases and J 4 bases, leaving 16 bases between the germline ends. The CDR3 DNA sequence: TGCGCCAGCAGCTTCGGGACTCTCGGACTATACGAGCAGTACTTC. Protein sequence: CASSFGTLGLYEQYF.

This sequence joins TRBV11-2 and TRBJ2-7, with D possibly being TRBD2 (5 bases). This CDR3 comprises 12 residues. CDR1 and CDR2 (germline): SGHAT, FQNNGV. Trimming removed 0 bases at V and 13 bases at J, with 13 bases between. As DNA, the CDR3 is TGTGCCAGCAGCTTAGATACGAGGAGGAACTACTTC. Its protein product is CASSLDTRRNYF. Drawing the rest from reference TRBV11-2 and TRBJ2-7, the complete variable domain is EAGVAQSPRYKIIEKRQSVAFWCNPISGHATLYWYQQILGQGPKLLIQFQNNGVVDDSQLPKDRFSAERLKGVDSTLKIQPAKLEDSAVYLCASSLDTRRNYFGPGTRLTVT.

The chain is built from TRBV30 and TRBJ1-1, with 7 bases matching TRBD1. From germline, CDR1 is GTSNPN and CDR2 SVGIG (reference sequence). J lost 11 bases, V lost 0 bases, and 12 bases had no gene match. The CDR3 extends over 14 amino acids. The CDR3 here is CAWSVSPSLRGAFF. The CDR3 DNA reads as TGTGCCTGGAGTGTCAGCCCCTCTCTCAGGGGGGCTTTCTTT.

The V and J genes are TRBV27 and TRBJ2-3; no definite D call. The germline CDR1 and CDR2 sequences are MNHEY and SMNVEV (reference sequence). The CDR3 sequence is 15 residues long. The V and J ends lost 3 bases and 0 bases respectively, with 10 bases between them. The CDR3 reads CASSLVGYSTDTQYF. Here the CDR3 DNA reads TGTGCCAGCAGTTTGGTCGGGTATAGCACAGATACGCAGTATTTT.

The rearrangement links TRBV6-1 to TRBJ2-5; tentative D call: TRBD1 (6 bases). Germline V gene data show CDR1 as MNHNS and CDR2 as SASEGT. The CDR3 runs 15 residues. Deletions cut 6 bases from V and 0 bases from J, with 14 bases between. CDR3 nucleotides: TGTGCCAGCAGCCGACAGGAGGCGAACCAAGAGACCCAGTACTTC. This gives the protein CASSRQEANQETQYF.